Here is one T cell receptor beta chain with its context. Antigen: not known. This sample is part of a study of T cell responses to AZD1222 COVID-19 vaccine. Across the whole study: Researchers grouped second doses given at about 4 or about 12 weeks into one pool. Notes on the study in general: At study baseline, merely roughly 6 AZD1222 recipients were seropositive. White British donors predominated, females outnumbered males, and clonal diversity was possibly underestimated. CD4 TCRs covered the whole spike, strongest at regions 160-218 and 743-854.

The method was immunoSEQ multiplex PCR; TCRdb's version includes in-frame clones alone and lacks a portion of them. The table records tens of thousands of clones, about 90% of them present only once. The CDR3 consists of 14 residues. Per germline, CDR1 LGHDT and CDR2 YNNKEL (reference sequence). V was trimmed by 0 bases and J by 10 bases, leaving 10 bases between them. Sequencing was performed on peripheral blood, taken on day 0 of AZD1222 vaccination. The receptor was derived from an adult in good health. The chain uses TRBV3-1 (or the pseudogene TRBV3-2) and TRBJ1-6, with no clear D. CDR3 residues: CASSQEEGRSPLHF. CDR3 nucleotides: TGTGCCAGCAGCCAAGAAGAGGGCCGATCACCCCTCCACTTT.